This T cell receptor (beta chain) comes out of a study of T cells after somatic rescue of genetic block. This clone was detected only once. The method was immunoSEQ multiplex PCR; TCRdb's version includes in-frame clones alone and lacks a portion of them. Altogether about 72,000 clones are present, approximately 90% being singletons, with the ten largest covering approximately 2.7%. Germline V gene lookup returns CDR1 MGHRA and CDR2 YSYEKL. The CDR3 is made up of 13 amino acids. V lost 4 bases and J lost 4, with 10 bases in between. The sequence was collected from a man aged 25 to 45. The chain joins TRBV4-1 to TRBJ2-5; possibly TRBD1 or TRBD2 for D (5 bases each). The specimen was peripheral blood mononuclear cells (PBMCs). DNA for the CDR3: TGCGCCAGCAGCCTTCTGAGGGGAGAGACCCAGTACTTC. As protein: CASSLLRGETQYF.